The text below deals with one T cell receptor beta chain. This receptor's antigen is unknown. Per-nucleotide qualities are absent, and no much larger clonotype sits a single base away. The data were taken from a study of shared clonotypes between healthy human individuals (dated by TCRdb to 2019 to 2021). For context, the study as a whole: A few men and a couple of women, aged 18 to 49 years, made up the cohort. Per donor, three plates each were used for CD4 naive and CD4 memory, two for CD8 naive, and one for CD8 memory. Blood TCR repertoires of four to six healthy adults were deeply sequenced to estimate repertoire size and the extent of clonotype sharing between individuals. Libraries were prepared and TCR repertoires were sequenced by different laboratories using diverse techniques, in order to increase sequencing depth and limit assay-specific biases. Per donor, leukapheresis produced somewhere between about 0.9 and 9.5 billion PBMCs. General conclusions and limits of the study: Sampling was restricted to blood, and TCR repertoires in tissue are likely to differ from TCR repertoires in blood. Compared with non-shared clonotypes, the clonotypes found in all four sorted-subset donors had higher generation probabilities. Pairwise subsampling indicated that sequencing depth was expected to affect the degree of clonotype sharing among donors. Approximately 5% of naive CD4, 3% to 4% of naive CD8, 2.3% of memory CD4, and 0.35% to 0.5% of memory CD8 clonotypes were shared across several donors. Rarefaction of sorted-subset datasets indicated incomplete sequencing despite the large sequencing depth. Naive subsets generally had larger estimated clonotype richness than memory subsets. Because the study included only a small number of donors, the genetic and exposure-history diversity represented was limited.

CD8 naive samples were obtained by positive selection for CCR7 among CD45RO-negative cells, yielding a CD45RA+CCR7+ population from which TemRA cells were excluded. Healthy HIV-negative adults with no recently reported acute infections or vaccinations were included as donors. All donors were Caucasian adults living in Nashville, Tennessee, USA. After blood collection by leukapheresis, PBMCs were isolated using Ficoll-Histopaque density gradient centrifugation and then cryopreserved in the vapor phase of liquid nitrogen. Analytical flow cytometry was used to check the purity and quantity of every magnetically sorted T cell population. Each sorted fraction had its genomic DNA isolated and then quantified by UV absorbance on a Nanodrop 2000c. TCR CDR3 regions were amplified from genomic DNA by multiplex PCR using the deep immunoSEQ assay. Extracted genomic DNA from each cell subset was spread evenly across all wells of several immunoSEQ 96-well plates, with each plate serving as a replicate. For sorted subsets, around 200 ng genomic DNA, equal to 30,000 to 35,000 T cell genomes, was loaded into each replicate PCR. The purified libraries were quantified using a Qubit 3.0 fluorometer, sized with a Bioanalyzer 2100, and then quantified again using the KAPA Library Quantification kit. Every immunoSEQ 96-well plate was sequenced on a separate single-read 150-cycle Illumina NextSeq 550 flow cell. Under the source paper's analysis protocol: Because the immunoSEQ output held only junctional sequences and lacked quality scores, the filtering could not match the filtering applied to full-length reads. To assign V/J genes and CDR3, sequences were annotated against IMGT germline references using PyIR, a Python wrapper for IgBLAST v1.9. Reads were removed for weak V/J assignments (E-value above 1e-6), missing CDR3, stop codons, out-of-frame junctions, or ambiguous translated residues. V3J clonotypes were defined by identical inferred V gene, J gene, and CDR3 amino acid sequence. Percentage overlap between repertoires was computed as shared unique clonotypes divided by the size of the smaller repertoire. Repertoire richness was assessed with RTK rarefaction, the Chao1 estimator, and Recon v2.1 estimates of unobserved clonotypes. Generation probabilities were computed with OLGA for all TCRbeta clonotypes obtained by the gDNA method from four donors. The immuneACCESS repertoire file appears here via TCRdb, limited to in-frame rearrangements. These files lack a portion of the clones; in checked studies, under half of the deficit traces to unresolved V genes, and the cause of the others is not known. Clone size and V and J calls were adopted from that table, with D and trimming inferred from the DNA. This sample lists roughly 2,000,000 clones; just under 95% were detected once. The ten top clones hold 1.2% of the sample.

This TCR derives from a man younger than 35 in good health. The sample was naive CD8+ T cells sorted from blood. In the paper's terms, the cell subset or site label means: CD45RA+CCR7+.

The CDR3 region reads CASSLMNRPESNTGELFF. The DNA reads TGCGCCAGCAGCTTGATGAACCGACCAGAATCGAACACCGGGGAGCTGTTTTTT. The sequence joins TRBV5-1 to TRBJ2-2, with the D gene too uncertain to name. Looking up the germline V gene yields CDR1 SGHRS and CDR2 YFSETQ. V is cut by 1 base and J by 0 bases, and the space between the germline ends is 16 bases. Measured from the cysteine to the phenylalanine, the CDR3 is 18 residues long. Of the read, only the CDR3 DNA is kept; its 54 bases are in frame from base 1.